The present entry profiles one TCR beta chain with its context. This clonotype was seen many times. Its antigen remains undetermined. Per-base quality was not reported, and no clone a single base away is much larger than it. This specimen belongs to a study of T cells in Graves' hyperthyroidism and ophthalmopathy (dated by TCRdb to the late 2010s). Describing the broader study: Peripheral blood was sampled at the time of initial diagnosis, prior to any treatment. A discovery cohort of about a hundred patients, approximately 44 with Graves' ophthalmopathy and 57 with stable Graves' hyperthyroidism, was used to find distinguishing TCR V-J signatures. Prospective prediction of ophthalmopathy was tested in an independent validation cohort consisting of about 20 hyperthyroidism patients and around 16 patients who later progressed to ophthalmopathy. The 95 to 100 discovery patients were divided at random into training and test sets in a 7:3 ratio. Thyroid tissue and blood T-cell repertoires from about six Graves' hyperthyroidism patients were also compared in the study. After sampling, hyperthyroidism patients received methimazole starting at 30 mg daily, and ophthalmopathy patients received high-dose intravenous methylprednisolone. TCR Vbeta CDR3 sequencing of roughly 140 peripheral blood samples (under 45 ophthalmopathy, over 70 hyperthyroidism and roughly 17 progressor patients) is reported in the paper. What the research found in general, with its limitations: Most expanded thyroid clonotypes (frequency above 0.001) were also detected in blood, a finding suggesting that blood repertoires may reflect thyroid immune responses. Sample size was not statistically predetermined, and blinding of investigators to group allocation was not performed. Ophthalmopathy was separated from stable hyperthyroidism by a 13 V-J signature model, with about 88% sensitivity and approximately 84% specificity obtained in cross-validation and 80%/75% obtained in testing. In validation, the model predicted progression to ophthalmopathy a median of approximately 6.6 months before onset, with over 60% sensitivity and roughly 79% specificity.

The TCR beta CDR3 regions were amplified from RNA transcripts. The first round of RT-PCR for the TCR CDR3 was performed with the HTBI primer set and the Qiagen OneStep RT-PCR kit. The libraries were constructed in a second round of multiplex PCR and then size-selected and purified. Paired-end sequencing of the libraries was performed with 100 bp reads on an Illumina HiSeq2000. As for the authors' bioinformatics: Raw data were processed with SOAPnuke, discarding reads with adapters, uncalled bases, mean Phred below 15, or no exact constant-primer or identifier match. COPE v1.2.5 was used to merge the high-quality paired reads, and each unique nucleotide sequence was defined as a clonotype. Clonotypes were aligned to IMGT TRBV, TRBD and TRBJ reference segments using MiTCR v1.1. The analysis was restricted to V-J combinations with a frequency above 0.0001, which together covered 99% to 99.2% of the repertoires. The TCS score was defined as the ratio of F50 (clonal expansion) to E x V (chaos), calculated using BLOSUM62-based TCRdist between CDR3 peptides within each V-J. Welch's t-statistics and random forest reduced roughly 540 V-J features to roughly 13, which were used in a naive Bayes classifier (R e1071). TCRdb reran the public reads through fastp at Q25 and MiXCR, keeping productive beta chains. When rows share a CDR3 protein, they turn into one entry using the most common DNA and genes. TCRdb's processing, not the authors' own work, is the source of the V and J calls. The sample data list roughly 640,000 distinct CDR3 sequences, and roughly 16% of these were observed just once. Together, the top ten hold roughly 3% of the sample.

Ophthalmopathy patients had moderately to severely active disease, Clinical Activity Score of at least 3, NOSPECS grade of at least 4, and duration under 3 months. Any patient with an uncontrolled infection, another autoimmune disease, pregnancy or lactation was excluded. Diagnoses relied on clinical symptoms, serum thyroxine and TRAb, thyroid ultrasound and orbital computed tomography. PBMCs were separated from 8 to 10 ml of fresh peripheral blood using Ficoll-Paque density gradient centrifugation. Total RNA was extracted with Trizol reagent, and quality was checked on an Agilent 2100 Bioanalyzer. The CDR3 holds 15 amino acids from the cysteine to the phenylalanine. Only the CDR3 portion is preserved as DNA: 45 bases, with reading frame beginning at the first base. For CDR1 and CDR2, the germline V gene lists MDHEN and SYDVKM. V is pared back by 2 bases and J by 5 bases, with 14 bases lying between the germline termini.

The origin of this receptor is a woman in her thirties or forties with Graves' ophthalmopathy. Input material: blood. The chain joins TRBV28 to TRBJ2-3; the D region may be TRBD1 or TRBD2, each matching 7 bases equally. The DNA reads as follows: TGTGCCAGCAGTTTAATCCAGGGGGAGGGAGATACGCAGTATTTT. Translated, this gives CASSLIQGEGDTQYF.